The entry below gives a single TCR beta chain sequence along with its context. Its binding antigen is unknown. Base qualities are not at hand, and no much larger clone is one base apart. This sample stems from a study of CD8 T cells in ankylosing spondylitis (dated by TCRdb to about 2017). Broadly, across the study: The study profiled T cell receptor beta repertoires in healthy donors and ankylosing spondylitis patients to find disease-linked TCR variants. The full study cohort comprised 25 ankylosing spondylitis patients and approximately 100 healthy donors. Samples of peripheral blood were taken, and for ankylosing spondylitis patients, synovial fluid was collected as well. The study at large found these results: According to the report, matched synovial fluid samples from ankylosing spondylitis patients were significantly enriched for the disease-linked clones. A TCR beta motif of 8 or 9 highly homologous amino acid variants appeared characteristic of blood from ankylosing spondylitis patients. Some of the motif variants had been reported before in the synovial fluid and blood of reactive arthritis patients, a finding that suggests common disease-initiation mechanisms. The disease-linked clones showed a CD8+ phenotype and occurred at relatively low frequencies in peripheral blood.

The sequencer listed for this sample is Illumina HiSeq 2500. Quantitative 5'-RACE with molecular barcodes was the method used to prepare the TCR beta libraries. In the paper's pipeline: A new computational method, built on a probabilistic model of VDJ rearrangement, was used to identify disease-linked TCR variants. The public reads were quality trimmed at Q25 with fastp and then assembled into clones with MiXCR by TCRdb, keeping productive beta chains. CDR3 protein sequences are deduplicated, and each keeps its most common genes and DNA. TCRdb's processing, not the authors' own work, is the source of the V and J calls. In all, the sample holds a few hundred thousand distinct CDR3 sequences, and 18% of those were seen once. Around a third of the sample belongs to the ten largest clones. This TCR came from a male donor with ankylosing spondylitis or in good health (not recorded which). Material for sequencing was blood, either unsorted or a sorted T cell fraction (not recorded which).

The DNA is as follows: TGCAGTGCTAGATGGACAGCCTTAGCCAAAAACATTCAGTACTTC. Translated, it reads CSARWTALAKNIQYF. The receptor chain draws on TRBV20-1 and TRBJ2-4, with TRBD1 as a weak D call on 6 bases. V is clipped by 2 bases and J by 0 bases, and the sequence between their germline boundaries is 11 bases long. Per the germline V gene (reference sequence), DFQATT is the CDR1 and SNEGSKA is the CDR2. The CDR3 goes from the cysteine to the phenylalanine over 15 residues. The only DNA kept is the CDR3, 45 bases in frame from the first base.